This TCR beta chain was recovered during a study of blood T cell repertoires in COVID-19. Study background: The origin of the acute and convalescent COVID-19 samples was the United States, Italy and Spain. The cDNA or gDNA used as material had been derived from T cells, B-cell-depleted T cells, or PBMCs.

Authors' processing steps: By means of reference gene primer amplification, nucleated cell counts were estimated. Data came from immunoSEQ multiplex PCR; TCRdb stores just in-frame clones and leaves some out. That table supplies the V and J calls and clone size; D and trimming were determined from the DNA. The repertoire holds approximately 300,000 clones, with 85% to 90% as singletons. Seattle enrolled patients during active infection and tracked them longitudinally. The TCR originated in a woman aged 30 to 39 with COVID-19, enrolled during active disease. The sample taken for sequencing was peripheral blood.

For the CDR3, the DNA is TGTGCCAGCAGCAAGGGACAGGGGGTCTACGAGCAGTACTTC. This translates into CASSKGQGVYEQYF. The genes are TRBV5-4 and TRBJ2-7; 11 bases match TRBD1. The V gene end was trimmed by 4 bases and the J gene end by 3 bases; junction bases not matched to a gene: 3. The CDR3 has 14 residues. Germline lookup yields CDR1 SGHNT and CDR2 YYREEE (reference sequence).